These T cell receptor beta chains were read from a single sample in a study of CD8 T cells in ankylosing spondylitis. TCRdb reanalysed the 5' RACE reads using MiXCR and keeps one entry per CDR3 protein. The sample has almost 400,000 distinct CDR3 sequences, about 20% seen once. The sample taken for sequencing was blood, either unsorted or a sorted T cell fraction (not recorded which). The receptors were sampled from a male donor with ankylosing spondylitis. Both conserved end residues are part of each CDR3. A D gene is named only where the DNA matches it firmly. For some rows the clone size is stated as once, few or many, or as a class when expanded; others skip it.

abundance | j_gene | d_gene | v_gene | CDR3nt | CDR3aa
- | TRBJ2-3 | TRBD2 | TRBV2 | TGTGCCAGCAGAATAGCGGGAGGAACAGATACGCAGTATTTT | CASRIAGGTDTQYF
few | TRBJ2-3 | - | TRBV4-2 | TGTGCCAGCAGCCAAGATGCACTGAGCACAGATACGCAGTATTTT | CASSQDALSTDTQYF
- | TRBJ2-7 | - | TRBV19 | TGTGCCAGTAGTATTTGGACATCCGAATCCCGAGGGTACGAGCAGTACTTC | CASSIWTSESRGYEQYF
- | TRBJ2-5 | - | TRBV20-1 | TGCAGTGCTAGTTCCGGGTTTAAGGAGACCCAGTACTTC | CSASSGFKETQYF
many | TRBJ1-5 | TRBD1 | TRBV18 | TGTGCCAGCTCGACACAGGGGGGCGGACAGCCCCAGCATTTT | CASSTQGGGQPQHF
few | TRBJ1-1 | - | TRBV7-2 | TGTGCCAGCAGCAATCTAGATAGGGGAAAAGCTTTCTTT | CASSNLDRGKAFF
- | TRBJ2-2 | TRBD2 | TRBV12-3/TRBV12-4 | TGTGCCAGCAGAACCGGGACTAGCGGCACCGGGGAGCTGTTTTTT | CASRTGTSGTGELFF
few | TRBJ1-5 | - | TRBV6-1 | TGTGCCAGCCGTCGAGGAAGGGGGAATCAGCCCCAGCATTTT | CASRRGRGNQPQHF
- | TRBJ2-5 | - | TRBV7-6 | TGTGCCAGCAGCTTAGCATCTGTACGAGAGACCCAGTACTTC | CASSLASVRETQYF
- | TRBJ2-3 | - | TRBV12-3/TRBV12-4 | TGTGCCAGCAGTATTGACAGAGAAGATACGCAGTATTTT | CASSIDREDTQYF
- | TRBJ2-1 | - | TRBV6-5 | TGTGCCAGCAGTTACTCGAGGGACTTAAGCTCCTACAATGAGCAGTTCTTC | CASSYSRDLSSYNEQFF
few | TRBJ1-5 | TRBD1 | TRBV28 | TGTGCCAGCAGTCGGGACAGGGGGCGCGGTTTGAGCAATCAGCCCCAGCATTTT | CASSRDRGRGLSNQPQHF
- | TRBJ2-1 | TRBD2 | TRBV28 | TGTGCCAGCATCTCGGCTAGCGGGACAAACAATGAGCAGTTCTTC | CASISASGTNNEQFF
- | TRBJ1-3 | - | TRBV20-1 | TGCAGTGCAGGGGGATTTACCCACTCTGGAAACACCATATATTTT | CSAGGFTHSGNTIYF
- | TRBJ2-1 | TRBD2 | TRBV28 | TGTGCCACCCGACTAGCGGGAGGGAACAATGAGCAGTTCTTC | CATRLAGGNNEQFF
- | TRBJ2-2 | TRBD2 | TRBV6-1 | TGTGCCAGCAGCCCACTAGCGGGAGGGCCGGGGACCGGGGAGCTGTTTTTT | CASSPLAGGPGTGELFF
few | TRBJ1-1 | - | TRBV6-2/TRBV6-3 | TGTGCCAGCAGATGGTTTCCGATTGGAGTGAACACTGAAGCTTTCTTT | CASRWFPIGVNTEAFF
many | TRBJ2-2 | - | TRBV5-1 | TGCGCCAGCACTACTAGTGCGGTATCGGGCACCGGGGAGCTGTTTTTT | CASTTSAVSGTGELFF
few | TRBJ2-5 | - | TRBV3-1 | TGTGCCAGCAGCCAAGACCCGGTTAAAGAGACCCAGTACTTC | CASSQDPVKETQYF
- | TRBJ2-5 | TRBD2 | TRBV20-1 | TGCAGTGCTAAGCGACTAGCGGGAGCGACGGAGACCCAGTACTTC | CSAKRLAGATETQYF
- | TRBJ2-7 | - | TRBV21-1 | TGTGCCAGCAGTCGCCGGGTCGGATTCTCCTACGAGCAGTACTTC | CASSRRVGFSYEQYF
- | TRBJ2-1 | TRBD2 | TRBV19 | TGTGCCAGTAGTATAGGTAGCGGGAGGCCAAACGAGCAGTTCTTC | CASSIGSGRPNEQFF
- | TRBJ2-3 | - | TRBV4-1 | TGCGCCAGCACATCCGAAGAAAGAAGCACAGATACGCAGTATTTT | CASTSEERSTDTQYF
- | TRBJ2-7 | TRBD2 | TRBV20-1 | TGCAGTGCTACGGACGGACTAGCGGGAGCCGGGGAGCAGTACTTC | CSATDGLAGAGEQYF
many | TRBJ2-5 | TRBD1 | TRBV29-1 | TGCAGCGGTACAGGGGGAGGGACCCAGTACTTC | CSGTGGGTQYF
- | TRBJ1-2 | - | TRBV28 | TGTGCCAGCAGTTTAGGTGGGAGGGTCTATGGCTACACCTTC | CASSLGGRVYGYTF
- | TRBJ2-1 | TRBD2 | TRBV4-1 | TGCGCCAGCAGCCAAGATTTCGCGGGAGGGCGCCAGCAGTTCTTC | CASSQDFAGGRQQFF
few | TRBJ1-3 | - | TRBV15 | TGTGCCACCAGCAGGGGTTCTGGAAACACCATATATTTT | CATSRGSGNTIYF
- | TRBJ2-6 | TRBD1 | TRBV12-3/TRBV12-4 | TGTGCCAGCAGTCGAGGGGGCTATGGGGCCAACGTCCTGACTTTC | CASSRGGYGANVLTF
few | TRBJ2-2 | TRBD1 | TRBV5-1 | TGCGCCAGCAGCTGGACAGGGGTCACCGGGGAGCTGTTTTTT | CASSWTGVTGELFF
few | TRBJ2-1 | - | TRBV20-1 | TGCAGTGCTAGAGATTCGGGGCTAGCGACAGACAATGAGCAGTTCTTC | CSARDSGLATDNEQFF
- | TRBJ2-3 | - | TRBV5-1 | TGCGCCAGCAGCTCCCGGGACGGGAGCACAGATACGCAGTATTTT | CASSSRDGSTDTQYF
- | TRBJ1-5 | - | TRBV10-3 | TGTGCCATCAGTGAGCGGGCGGAAAATCAGCCCCAGCATTTT | CAISERAENQPQHF
few | TRBJ1-5 | - | TRBV19 | TGTGCCAGTAACTCGGGACTCCGGCAGCCCCAGCATTTT | CASNSGLRQPQHF
many | TRBJ1-5 | - | TRBV7-9 | TGTGCCAGCAGCTTACAGGGTCATCAGCCCCAGCATTTT | CASSLQGHQPQHF
- | TRBJ2-1 | - | TRBV28 | TGTGCCAGCAGTTCCAGGGGAAGTTTCCCAAATGAGCAGTTCTTC | CASSSRGSFPNEQFF
few | TRBJ2-1 | - | TRBV5-1 | TGCGCCAGCAGCTTGGCCCCTCAGTACAATGAGCAGTTCTTC | CASSLAPQYNEQFF
- | TRBJ1-5 | - | TRBV12-3/TRBV12-4 | TGTGCCAGCAGTTTTGGAGGGCATAGCAATCAGCCCCAGCATTTT | CASSFGGHSNQPQHF
- | TRBJ2-7 | - | TRBV7-2 | TGTGCCAGCAGCTTAGGCAGGGCTGATAACGAGCAGTACTTC | CASSLGRADNEQYF
few | TRBJ2-1 | TRBD2 | TRBV18 | TGTGCCAGCTCACCAGTTTTGGCTAGCGGGAGTATGTATGAGCAGTTCTTC | CASSPVLASGSMYEQFF
few | TRBJ1-5 | - | TRBV20-1 | TGCAGTGCTAGGGTGCAGGGAGAAGGCAATCAGCCCCAGCATTTT | CSARVQGEGNQPQHF
- | TRBJ2-7 | - | TRBV28 | TGTGCCAGCAGTTTATTGATCGCCGAGCAGTACTTC | CASSLLIAEQYF
- | TRBJ2-2 | - | TRBV27 | TGTGCCAGCAGTCTTCGGGGACACGACACCGGGGAGCTGTTTTTT | CASSLRGHDTGELFF
- | TRBJ2-5 | - | TRBV3-1 | TGTGCCAGCAGCCAAGGGGTGACAGGGAGGTGGACCCAGTACTTC | CASSQGVTGRWTQYF
few | TRBJ1-2 | - | TRBV30 | TGTGCCTGGAGTCGCGGGGGGGGCTACACCTTC | CAWSRGGGYTF
- | TRBJ2-1 | TRBD2 | TRBV29-1 | TGCAGCGTTGTGGCGGCTAGCGGGACTAAGCAGTTCTTC | CSVVAASGTKQFF
- | TRBJ1-3 | - | TRBV2 | TGTGCCAGCAGCTTACAGGGATCTGGAAACACCATATATTTT | CASSLQGSGNTIYF